The 7 T cell receptor beta chains in this list originate from one sample, sequenced in a study of T-cell reconstitution after alpha-beta-depleted transplantation in children. Unique molecular identifiers were built into the TCRbeta library. TCRdb re-called the PCR reads with MiXCR, one entry per CDR3 protein. The sample yields around 340,000 distinct CDR3 sequences, approximately 12% seen once. The starting material was PBMCs, obtained from the stem cell graft. These receptors all come from a human donor who donated a stem cell graft to a child with Fanconi anemia.

This clonotype was seen a few times. DNA of the CDR3: TGTGCCAGCAGCTTAGCGGGGTATTCTAGTGAGCAGTTCTTC. This sequence encodes CASSLAGYSSEQFF. The V gene is TRBV7-6, the J gene TRBJ2-1; D gene unclear. The CDR3 is 14 residues long. Germline CDR1 reads SGHVS; CDR2 reads FNYEAQ. V lost 0 bases to trimming and J lost 9 bases, with 12 bases between them.

The chain joins TRBV4-2 to TRBJ2-3; D might be TRBD1 or TRBD2, each matching 5 bases. Germline-derived CDR1 and CDR2 are LGHNA and YNFKEQ. Between the trimmed V and J ends, which lost 4 bases and 3 bases, there was a span of 20 bases. The CDR3 runs 17 residues. Here the CDR3 DNA reads TGTGCCAGCAGCCTCCTTAGGGGCGGGCCGGATACAGATACGCAGTATTTT. This translates into CASSLLRGGPDTDTQYF.

This clonotype was observed a few times. This chain uses TRBV11-1 with TRBJ2-3; D gene uncertain. Germline V gene sequence: CDR1 SGHAT, CDR2 FQDESV (reference sequence). Trimming removed 4 bases at V and 5 bases at J, with 28 bases between. This CDR3 is built from 19 residues. CDR3 nucleotides: TGTGCCAGCAGCTCTAACATTCCCCTTCGGACCACAGTTTTAGATACGCAGTATTTT. Encoded protein: CASSSNIPLRTTVLDTQYF.

This clonotype has a count of ten or more. The V and J genes are TRBV30 and TRBJ2-1, with TRBD2 as a possible D gene (6 bases). Germline CDR1 reads GTSNPN; CDR2 reads SVGIG (reference sequence). This CDR3 has 12 amino acids. Trimming stripped 3 bases from V and 10 bases from J, with 13 bases between. CDR3 nucleotides: TGTGCCTGGAGCTACACCGGAGGGGAGCAGTTCTTC. Amino acids: CAWSYTGGEQFF.

CDR3 sequence (DNA): TGCGCCAGCAGCTACGCAGGGAGGAAAGAGACCCAGTACTTC. Translation: CASSYAGRKETQYF. The chain carries TRBV5-1 and TRBJ2-5; D possibly corresponds to TRBD2 (6 bases). V dropped 3 bases and J dropped 3 bases, with 12 bases sitting between them. Germline CDR1 and CDR2: SGHRS and YFSETQ. The CDR3 has 14 residues. The full variable domain, completed using reference TRBV5-1 and TRBJ2-5, is KAGVTQTPRYLIKTRGQQVTLSCSPISGHRSVSWYQQTPGQGLQFLFEYFSETQRNKGNFPGRFSGRQFSNSRSEMNVSTLELGDSALYLCASSYAGRKETQYFGPGTRLLVL.

In this sample, this clonotype turned up a few times. The gene calls are TRBV27 and TRBJ2-1, with D tentatively TRBD1 or TRBD2 (6 bases each). V shed 7 bases and J shed 8 bases, with 18 bases lying between them. The CDR3 length is 14 residues. Germline CDR1 MNHEY, CDR2 SMNVEV (reference sequence). The CDR3: CASTTGTRRHEQFF. In DNA form, the CDR3 reads TGTGCCAGCACCACAGGGACTCGAAGGCATGAGCAGTTCTTC.

The genes are TRBV12-3 or TRBV12-4 and TRBJ1-1, with 10 bases lining up with TRBD1. The CDR3 has 16 residues. The J segment lost 7 bases and the V segment lost 7 bases, leaving 15 bases of the junction unmatched. The CDR3: CASTPGWGQGTSEAFF. In nucleotides, the CDR3 is TGTGCCAGCACCCCTGGCTGGGGACAGGGGACAAGTGAAGCTTTCTTT.